The 3 T cell receptor beta chains below come from one sample, sequenced in a study of blood T cell repertoires in COVID-19. The assay was immunoSEQ multiplex PCR, and TCRdb's table has in-frame clones only and misses some. The table shows approximately 250,000 clones, with approximately 86% occurring only once. Material: peripheral blood. These receptors originate from a woman in her fifties or sixties with active or convalescent COVID-19.

V and J are TRBV2 and TRBJ2-1; D uncertain. Trimming stripped 0 bases from V and 7 bases from J, with 7 bases between. This CDR3 is built from 13 residues. The germline V gene has CDR1 SNHLY and CDR2 FYNNEI. The chain's CDR3 is CASSEALYNEQFF. CDR3 DNA sequence: TGTGCCAGCAGTGAAGCTCTCTATAATGAGCAGTTCTTC.

The chain employs TRBV6-6 and TRBJ2-5; 11 bases map to TRBD1. CDR1 is MNHNY and CDR2 is SVGAGI in the germline V gene (reference sequence). The CDR3 has 14 amino acids. Unmatched junction bases numbered 4, after V lost 5 bases and J lost 5 bases. CDR3 in DNA: TGTGCCAGCAGTGGACAGGGGGCCTATGAGACCCAGTACTTC. Protein: CASSGQGAYETQYF.

The chain links TRBV11-2 to TRBJ1-2, with D maybe TRBD1 (6 bases). The germline gives CDR1 SGHAT, CDR2 FQNNGV. The CDR3 has 13 residues. V lost 5 bases and J 2 bases, leaving 9 bases between the germline ends. This chain's CDR3 is CASSLDRNYGYTF. The CDR3 DNA is TGTGCCAGCAGCCTGGACAGAAACTATGGCTACACCTTC. Full variable domain (missing parts from reference TRBV11-2 and TRBJ1-2): EAGVAQSPRYKIIEKRQSVAFWCNPISGHATLYWYQQILGQGPKLLIQFQNNGVVDDSQLPKDRFSAERLKGVDSTLKIQPAKLEDSAVYLCASSLDRNYGYTFGSGTRLTVV.